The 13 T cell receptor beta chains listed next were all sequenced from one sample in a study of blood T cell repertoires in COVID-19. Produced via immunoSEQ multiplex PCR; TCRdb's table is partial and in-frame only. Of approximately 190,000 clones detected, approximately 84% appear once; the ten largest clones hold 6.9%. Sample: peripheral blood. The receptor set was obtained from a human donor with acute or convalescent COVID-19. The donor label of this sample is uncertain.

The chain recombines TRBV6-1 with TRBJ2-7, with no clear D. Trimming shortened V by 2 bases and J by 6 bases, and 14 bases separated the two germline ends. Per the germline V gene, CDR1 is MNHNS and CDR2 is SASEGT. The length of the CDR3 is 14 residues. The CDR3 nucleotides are TGTGCCAGCAGTGAATTCTCACAGCTCTTCGAGCAGTACTTC. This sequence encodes CASSEFSQLFEQYF.

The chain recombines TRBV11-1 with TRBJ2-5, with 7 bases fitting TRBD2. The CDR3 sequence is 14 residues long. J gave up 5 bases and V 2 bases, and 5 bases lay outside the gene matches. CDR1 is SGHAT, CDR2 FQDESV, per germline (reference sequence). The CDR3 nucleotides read TGTGCCAGCAGCTTATTGGGACTAAGGGAGACCCAGTACTTC. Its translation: CASSLLGLRETQYF.

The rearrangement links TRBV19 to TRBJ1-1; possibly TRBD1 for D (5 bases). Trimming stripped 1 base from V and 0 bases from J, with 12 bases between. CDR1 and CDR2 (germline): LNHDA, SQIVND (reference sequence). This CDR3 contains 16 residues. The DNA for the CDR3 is TGTGCCAGTAGTATAGCCCCTCCAGGGATGAACACTGAAGCTTTCTTT. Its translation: CASSIAPPGMNTEAFF.

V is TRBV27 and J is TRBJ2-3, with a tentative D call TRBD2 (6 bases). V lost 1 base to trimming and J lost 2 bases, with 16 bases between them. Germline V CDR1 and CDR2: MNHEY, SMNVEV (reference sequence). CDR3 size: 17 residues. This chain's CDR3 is CASSLLSVGGSTDTQYF. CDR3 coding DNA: TGTGCCAGCAGTTTATTATCTGTGGGAGGCTCCACAGATACGCAGTATTTT.

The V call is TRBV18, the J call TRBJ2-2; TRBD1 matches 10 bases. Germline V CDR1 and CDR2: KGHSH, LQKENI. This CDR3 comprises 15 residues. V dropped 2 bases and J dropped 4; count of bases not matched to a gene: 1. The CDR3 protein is CASSPGQGGTGELFF. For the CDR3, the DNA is TGTGCCAGCTCACCAGGACAGGGGGGCACCGGGGAGCTGTTTTTT.

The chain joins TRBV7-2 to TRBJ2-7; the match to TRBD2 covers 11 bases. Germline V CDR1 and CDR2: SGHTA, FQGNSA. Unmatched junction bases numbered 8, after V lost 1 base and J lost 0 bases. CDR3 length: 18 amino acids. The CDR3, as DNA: TGTGCCAGCAGCTTAGATTTAGGGCTAGCGGGAGGCTCCTACGAGCAGTACTTC. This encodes CASSLDLGLAGGSYEQYF.

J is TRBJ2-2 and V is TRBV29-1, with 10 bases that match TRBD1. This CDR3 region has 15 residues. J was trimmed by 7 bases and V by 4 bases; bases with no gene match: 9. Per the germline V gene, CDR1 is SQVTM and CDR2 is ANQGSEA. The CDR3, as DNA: TGCAGCGTTGCTGGGGGGACAGGGGCTATCGGGGAGCTGTTTTTT. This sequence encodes CSVAGGTGAIGELFF.

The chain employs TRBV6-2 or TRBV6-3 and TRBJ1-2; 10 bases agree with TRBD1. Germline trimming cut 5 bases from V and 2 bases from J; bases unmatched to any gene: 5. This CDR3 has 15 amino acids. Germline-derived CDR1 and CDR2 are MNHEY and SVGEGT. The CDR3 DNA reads TGTGCCAGCAGTCGGCCGACAGGGGGCAACTATGGCTACACCTTC. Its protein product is CASSRPTGGNYGYTF.

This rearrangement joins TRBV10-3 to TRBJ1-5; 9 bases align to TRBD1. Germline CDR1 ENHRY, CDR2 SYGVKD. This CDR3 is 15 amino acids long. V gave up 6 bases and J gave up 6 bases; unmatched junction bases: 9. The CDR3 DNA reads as TGTGCCATCAGACCGGGACAGGGTGAAGGTCAGCCCCAGCATTTT. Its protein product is CAIRPGQGEGQPQHF.

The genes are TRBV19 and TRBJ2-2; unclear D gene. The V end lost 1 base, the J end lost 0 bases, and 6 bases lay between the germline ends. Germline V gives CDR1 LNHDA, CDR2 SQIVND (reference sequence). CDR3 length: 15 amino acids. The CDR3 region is CASSIVAANTGELFF. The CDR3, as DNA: TGTGCCAGTAGTATAGTAGCAGCGAACACCGGGGAGCTGTTTTTT.

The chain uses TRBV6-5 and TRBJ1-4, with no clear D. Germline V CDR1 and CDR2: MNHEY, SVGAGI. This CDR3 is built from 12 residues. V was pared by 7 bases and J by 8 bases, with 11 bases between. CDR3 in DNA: TGTGCCAGCACGGAGGCCCGAGAAAAACTGTTTTTT. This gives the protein CASTEAREKLFF.

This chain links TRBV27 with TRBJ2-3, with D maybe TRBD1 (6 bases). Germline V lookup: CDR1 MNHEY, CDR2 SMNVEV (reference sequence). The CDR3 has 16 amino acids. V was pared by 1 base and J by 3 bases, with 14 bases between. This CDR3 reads CASSLYGGGGTDTQYF. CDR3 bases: TGTGCCAGCAGTTTATATGGGGGCGGTGGGACAGATACGCAGTATTTT.

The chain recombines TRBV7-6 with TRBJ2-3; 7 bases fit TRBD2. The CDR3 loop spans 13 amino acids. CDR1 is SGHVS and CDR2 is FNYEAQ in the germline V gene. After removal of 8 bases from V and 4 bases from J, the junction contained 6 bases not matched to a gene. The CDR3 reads CASSGGIADTQYF. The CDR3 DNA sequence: TGTGCCAGCTCGGGGGGAATCGCAGATACGCAGTATTTT.